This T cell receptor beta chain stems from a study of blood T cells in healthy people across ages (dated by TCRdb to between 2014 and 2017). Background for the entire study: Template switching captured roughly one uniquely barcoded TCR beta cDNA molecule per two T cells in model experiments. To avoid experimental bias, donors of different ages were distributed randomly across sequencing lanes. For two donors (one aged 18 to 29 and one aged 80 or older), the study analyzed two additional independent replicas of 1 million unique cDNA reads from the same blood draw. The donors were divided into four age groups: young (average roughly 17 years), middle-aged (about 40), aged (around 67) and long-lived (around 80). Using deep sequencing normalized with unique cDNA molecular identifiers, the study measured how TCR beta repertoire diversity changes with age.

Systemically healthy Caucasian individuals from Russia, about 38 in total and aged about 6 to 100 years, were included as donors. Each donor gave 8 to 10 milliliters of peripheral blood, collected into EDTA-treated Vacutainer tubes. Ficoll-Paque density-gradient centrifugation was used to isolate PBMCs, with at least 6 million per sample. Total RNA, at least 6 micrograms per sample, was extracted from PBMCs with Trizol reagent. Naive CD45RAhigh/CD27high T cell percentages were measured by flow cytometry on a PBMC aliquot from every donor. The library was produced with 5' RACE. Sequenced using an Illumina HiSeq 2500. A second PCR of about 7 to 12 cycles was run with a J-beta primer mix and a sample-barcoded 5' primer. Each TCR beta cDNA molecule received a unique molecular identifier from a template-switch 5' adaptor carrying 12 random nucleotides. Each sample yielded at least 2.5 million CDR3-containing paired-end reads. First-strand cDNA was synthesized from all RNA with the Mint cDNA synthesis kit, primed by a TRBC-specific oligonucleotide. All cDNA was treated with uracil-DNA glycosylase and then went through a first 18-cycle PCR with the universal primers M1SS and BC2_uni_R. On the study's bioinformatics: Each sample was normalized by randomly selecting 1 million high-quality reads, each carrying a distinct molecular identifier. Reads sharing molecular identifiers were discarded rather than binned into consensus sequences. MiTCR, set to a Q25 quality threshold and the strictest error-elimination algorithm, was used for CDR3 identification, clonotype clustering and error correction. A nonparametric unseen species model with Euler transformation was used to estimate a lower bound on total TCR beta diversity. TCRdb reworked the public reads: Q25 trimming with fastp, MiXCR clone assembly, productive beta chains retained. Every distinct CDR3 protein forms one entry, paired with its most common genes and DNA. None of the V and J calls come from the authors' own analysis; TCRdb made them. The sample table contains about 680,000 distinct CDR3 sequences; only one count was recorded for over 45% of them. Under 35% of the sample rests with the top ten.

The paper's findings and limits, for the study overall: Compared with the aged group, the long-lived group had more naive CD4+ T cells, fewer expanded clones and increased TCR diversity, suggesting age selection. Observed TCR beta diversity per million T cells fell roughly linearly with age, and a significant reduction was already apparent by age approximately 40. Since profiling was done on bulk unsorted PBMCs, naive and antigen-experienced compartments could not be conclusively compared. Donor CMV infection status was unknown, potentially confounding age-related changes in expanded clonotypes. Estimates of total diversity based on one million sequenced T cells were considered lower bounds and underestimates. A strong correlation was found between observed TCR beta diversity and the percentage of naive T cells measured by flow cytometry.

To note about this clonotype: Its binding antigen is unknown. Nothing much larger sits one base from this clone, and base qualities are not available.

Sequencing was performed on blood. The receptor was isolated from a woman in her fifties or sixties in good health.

CDR3 loop: CASSELAGEQYF. In nucleotide form, the sequence is TGTGCCAGCAGCGAGCTAGCGGGCGAGCAGTACTTC. The chain is made from TRBV7-9 and TRBJ2-7, with 8 junctional bases fitting TRBD2. At the junction V is shortened by 5 bases and J by 6 bases; bases outside the gene matches: 3. Taken from cysteine to phenylalanine, the CDR3 has 12 residues. Only the CDR3 part of the read is kept: 36 bases, read in frame from the first base. As encoded in the germline V gene (reference sequence), CDR1 is SEHNR while CDR2 is FQNEAQ.